This passage covers 3 T cell receptor beta chains from one sample sequenced in a study of Graves' ophthalmopathy and Graves' hyperthyroidism. Amplifying from RNA transcripts, the study obtained TCR beta CDR3 regions. First-round RT-PCR relied on HTBI primers, and a second-round multiplex PCR came next. Each CDR3 protein gets one entry after TCRdb re-called the multiplex PCR reads with MiXCR. The table shows hundreds of thousands of distinct CDR3 sequences, with 22% occurring only once. Sequenced: peripheral blood. These receptors all stem from a woman aged 18-35 years with stable Graves' hyperthyroidism. Some clones in this sample may be carry-over from other donors' samples.

The chain is built from TRBV3-1 and TRBJ1-1; D is unresolved. V lost 2 bases, J lost 7 bases, and 5 bases lay in between. Looked up from germline, CDR1 is LGHDT and CDR2 is YNNKEL (reference sequence). This CDR3 spans 11 amino acids. CDR3 loop: CASSQLNEAFF. The CDR3, as DNA: TGTGCCAGCAGCCAACTTAATGAAGCTTTCTTT. The whole variable domain, remainder taken from reference TRBV3-1 and TRBJ1-1, is DTAVSQTPKYLVTQMGNDKSIKCEQNLGHDTMYWYKQDSKKFLKIMFSYNNKELIINETVPNRFSPKSPDKAHLNLHINSLELGDSAVYFCASSQLNEAFFGQGTRLTVV.

About this clonotype itself: A read error may explain this, as a much larger clone is one base away. Here the CDR3 reads CASSVHDATEAFF. Written as DNA, the CDR3 is TGTGCCAGCAGCGTACATGACGCCACTGAAGCTTTCTTT. This chain joins TRBV7-2 and TRBJ1-1, with D unresolved. The CDR3 length is 13 residues. The V end lost 5 bases, the J end lost 4 bases, and 11 bases lay between the germline ends. In germline, CDR1 is SGHTA, CDR2 FQGNSA.

The gene calls are TRBV6-1 and TRBJ1-2, with 8 bases identical to TRBD1. CDR3 length: 13 residues. From germline, CDR1 is MNHNS and CDR2 SASEGT. Unmatched junction bases numbered 4, after V lost 7 bases and J lost 3 bases. CDR3 sequence reads: CASNGQGDYGYTF. Written as DNA, the CDR3 is TGTGCCAGCAATGGACAGGGCGACTATGGCTACACCTTC.